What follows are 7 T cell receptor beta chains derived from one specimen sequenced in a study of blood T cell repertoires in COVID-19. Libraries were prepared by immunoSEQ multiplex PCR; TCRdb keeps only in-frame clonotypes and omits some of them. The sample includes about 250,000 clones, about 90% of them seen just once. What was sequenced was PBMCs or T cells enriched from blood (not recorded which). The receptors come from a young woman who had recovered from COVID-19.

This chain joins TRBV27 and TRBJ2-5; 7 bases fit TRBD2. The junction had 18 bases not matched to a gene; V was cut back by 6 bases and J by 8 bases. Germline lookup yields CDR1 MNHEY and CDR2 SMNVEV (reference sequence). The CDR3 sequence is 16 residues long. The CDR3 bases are TGTGCCAGCAGGAGAAACGGGAGGTGGGGGGATGAAACCCAGTACTTC. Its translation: CASRRNGRWGDETQYF.

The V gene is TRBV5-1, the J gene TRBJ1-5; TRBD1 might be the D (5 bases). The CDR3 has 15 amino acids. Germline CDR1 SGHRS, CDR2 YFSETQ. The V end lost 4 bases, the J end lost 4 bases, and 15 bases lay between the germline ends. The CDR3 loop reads CASSRGDGLNQPQHF. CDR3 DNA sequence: TGCGCCAGCAGCAGGGGCGACGGGTTAAATCAGCCCCAGCATTTT.

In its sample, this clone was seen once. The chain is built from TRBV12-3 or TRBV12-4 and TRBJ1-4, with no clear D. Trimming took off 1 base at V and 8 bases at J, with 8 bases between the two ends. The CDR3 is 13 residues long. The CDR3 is CASSLGPGEKLFF. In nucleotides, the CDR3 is TGTGCCAGCAGTTTAGGCCCAGGAGAAAAACTGTTTTTT.

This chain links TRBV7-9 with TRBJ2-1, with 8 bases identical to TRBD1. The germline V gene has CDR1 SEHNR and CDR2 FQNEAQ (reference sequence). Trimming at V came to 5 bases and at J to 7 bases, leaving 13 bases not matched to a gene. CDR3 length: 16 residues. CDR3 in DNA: TGTGCCAGCAGCCAGATAGGCAGGGGGCCCAGGAATGAGCAGTTCTTC. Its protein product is CASSQIGRGPRNEQFF.

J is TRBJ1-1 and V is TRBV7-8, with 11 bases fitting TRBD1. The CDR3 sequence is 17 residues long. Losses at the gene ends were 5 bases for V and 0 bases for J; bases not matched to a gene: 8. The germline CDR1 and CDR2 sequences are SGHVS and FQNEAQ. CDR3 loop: CASSPDRGREMNTEAFF. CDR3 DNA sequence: TGTGCCAGCAGCCCGGACAGGGGGCGAGAAATGAACACTGAAGCTTTCTTT.

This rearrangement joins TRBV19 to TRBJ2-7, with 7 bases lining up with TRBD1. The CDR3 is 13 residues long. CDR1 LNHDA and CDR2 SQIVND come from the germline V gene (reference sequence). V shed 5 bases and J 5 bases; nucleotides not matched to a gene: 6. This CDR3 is CASSPGTANEQYF. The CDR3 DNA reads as TGTGCCAGTAGTCCCGGGACAGCAAACGAGCAGTACTTC.

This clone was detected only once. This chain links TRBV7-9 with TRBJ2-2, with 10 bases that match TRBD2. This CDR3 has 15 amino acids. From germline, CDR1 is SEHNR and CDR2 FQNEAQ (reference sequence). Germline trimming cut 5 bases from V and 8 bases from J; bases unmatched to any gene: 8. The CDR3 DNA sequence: TGTGCCAGCAGCGTCGCGACTAGCGGGCCTGGGGAGCTGTTTTTT. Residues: CASSVATSGPGELFF.